This T cell receptor (beta chain) originates from a study of T cells in Graves' hyperthyroidism and ophthalmopathy. Across the whole study: The authors collected peripheral blood at initial diagnosis, before any treatment.

Comments on this clonotype: The antigen remains unidentified. Since a much larger clone is just one base distant, this may be a read error.

Amplified TCR beta CDR3 regions derived from RNA transcripts. The primer set for the first-round RT-PCR of the TCR CDR3 was HTBI. TCRdb reprocessed the multiplex PCR reads with MiXCR, giving one entry per CDR3 protein. The data hold more than 650,000 distinct CDR3 sequences, with 12% to 15% observed a single time. Graves' hyperthyroidism was deemed stable absent ophthalmopathy progression within 18 months. The V gene lost 2 bases and the J gene lost 6 bases, with 11 bases spanning the gap. Germline CDR1 GTSNPN, CDR2 SVGIG (reference sequence). This CDR3 region has 13 residues. Study-wide results and limits: Stable hyperthyroidism and ophthalmopathy were separated using 13 V-J signatures.

V gene TRBV30 combines with J gene TRBJ2-1; D unresolved. The receptor's source is a woman younger than 30 with Graves' hyperthyroidism. The sample was blood. CDR3 coding DNA: TGTGCCTGGAGTATACGATCGGGCAATGAGCAGTTCTTC. Residues: CAWSIRSGNEQFF. Drawing the rest from reference TRBV30 and TRBJ2-1, the complete variable domain is SQTIHQWPATLVQPVGSPLSLECTVEGTSNPNLYWYRQAAGRGLQLLFYSVGIGQISSEVPQNLSASRPQDRQFILSSKKLLLSDSGFYLCAWSIRSGNEQFFGPGTRLTVL.